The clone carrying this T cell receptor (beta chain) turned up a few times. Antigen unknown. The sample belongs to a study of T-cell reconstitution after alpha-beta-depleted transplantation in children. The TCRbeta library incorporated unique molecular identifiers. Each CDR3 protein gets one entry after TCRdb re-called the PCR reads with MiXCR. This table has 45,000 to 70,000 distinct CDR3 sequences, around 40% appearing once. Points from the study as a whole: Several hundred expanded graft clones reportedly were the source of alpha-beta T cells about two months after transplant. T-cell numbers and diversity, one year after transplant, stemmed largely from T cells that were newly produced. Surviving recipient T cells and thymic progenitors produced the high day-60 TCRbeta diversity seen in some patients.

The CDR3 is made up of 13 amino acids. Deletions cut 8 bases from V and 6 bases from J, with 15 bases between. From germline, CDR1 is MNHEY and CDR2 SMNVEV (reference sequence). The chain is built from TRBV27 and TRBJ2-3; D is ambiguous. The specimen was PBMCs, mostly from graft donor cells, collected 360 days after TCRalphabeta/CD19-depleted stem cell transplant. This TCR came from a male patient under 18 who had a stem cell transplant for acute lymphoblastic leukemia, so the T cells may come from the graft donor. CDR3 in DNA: TGTGCCAGCTCCTTGAGGTTCACGGATACGCAGTATTTT. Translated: CASSLRFTDTQYF.